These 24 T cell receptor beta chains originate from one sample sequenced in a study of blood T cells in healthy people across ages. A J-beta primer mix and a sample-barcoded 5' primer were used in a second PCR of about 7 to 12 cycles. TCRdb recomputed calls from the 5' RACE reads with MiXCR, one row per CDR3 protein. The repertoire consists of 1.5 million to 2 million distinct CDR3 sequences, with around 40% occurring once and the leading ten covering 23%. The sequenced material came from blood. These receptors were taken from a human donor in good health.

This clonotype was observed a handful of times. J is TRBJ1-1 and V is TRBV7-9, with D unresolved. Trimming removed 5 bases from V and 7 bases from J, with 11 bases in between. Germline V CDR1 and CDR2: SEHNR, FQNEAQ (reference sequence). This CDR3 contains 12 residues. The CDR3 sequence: CASSPGRDEAFF. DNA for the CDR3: TGTGCCAGCAGCCCCGGCCGGGATGAAGCTTTCTTT.

CDR3 loop: CASSYRDRDYGYTF. As DNA, the CDR3 is TGTGCCAGCAGTTATCGGGACAGGGACTATGGCTACACCTTC. The V call is TRBV6-5, the J call TRBJ1-2, with TRBD1 identical over 9 bases. Germline V lookup: CDR1 MNHEY, CDR2 SVGAGI. There are 14 residues in the CDR3. With V trimmed by 3 bases and J by 3 bases, 2 bases remained unmatched.

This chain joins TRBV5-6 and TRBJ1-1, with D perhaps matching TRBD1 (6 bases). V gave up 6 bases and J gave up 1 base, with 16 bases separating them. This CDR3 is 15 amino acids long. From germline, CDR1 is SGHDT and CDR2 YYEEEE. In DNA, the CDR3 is TGTGCCAGCACCCTAGCCGGGACACAGAACACTGAAGCTTTCTTT. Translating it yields CASTLAGTQNTEAFF.

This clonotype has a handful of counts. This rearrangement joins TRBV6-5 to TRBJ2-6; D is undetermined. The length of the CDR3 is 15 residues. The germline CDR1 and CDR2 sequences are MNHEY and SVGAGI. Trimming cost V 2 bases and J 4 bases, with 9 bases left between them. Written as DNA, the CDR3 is TGTGCCAGCAGTTACCTCGGGTTAGGGGCCAACGTCCTGACTTTC. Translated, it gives CASSYLGLGANVLTF.

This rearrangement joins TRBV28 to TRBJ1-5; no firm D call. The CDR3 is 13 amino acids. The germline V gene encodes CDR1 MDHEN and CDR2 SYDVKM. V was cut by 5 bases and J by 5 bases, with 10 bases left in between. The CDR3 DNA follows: TGTGCCAGCAGTAAAGAGGTGGATCAGCCCCAGCATTTT. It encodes CASSKEVDQPQHF. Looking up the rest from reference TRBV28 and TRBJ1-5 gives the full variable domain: DVKVTQSSRYLVKRTGEKVFLECVQDMDHENMFWYRQDPGLGLRLIYFSYDVKMKEKGDIPEGYSVSREKKERFSLILESASTNQTSMYLCASSKEVDQPQHFGDGTRLSIL.

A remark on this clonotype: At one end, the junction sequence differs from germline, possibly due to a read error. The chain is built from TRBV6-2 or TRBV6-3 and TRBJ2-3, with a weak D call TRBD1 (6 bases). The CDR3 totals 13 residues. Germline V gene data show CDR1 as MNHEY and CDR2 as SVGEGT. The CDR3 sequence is CASSPQGIGTRYF. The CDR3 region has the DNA TGTGCCAGCAGCCCCCAGGGGATAGGGACGCGGTATTTT.

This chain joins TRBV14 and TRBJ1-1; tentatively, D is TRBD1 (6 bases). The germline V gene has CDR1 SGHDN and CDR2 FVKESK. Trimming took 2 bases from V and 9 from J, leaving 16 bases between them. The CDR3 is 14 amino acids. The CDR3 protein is CASSQHAGAIKAFF. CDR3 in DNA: TGTGCCAGCAGCCAACATGCAGGGGCGATTAAAGCTTTCTTT.

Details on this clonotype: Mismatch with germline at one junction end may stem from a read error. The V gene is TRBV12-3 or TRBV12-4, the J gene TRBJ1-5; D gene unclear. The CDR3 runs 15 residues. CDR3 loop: CASSSGFYSNRPQHF. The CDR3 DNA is TGTGCCAGCAGCTCAGGATTTTATAGCAATCGGCCCCAGCATTTT.

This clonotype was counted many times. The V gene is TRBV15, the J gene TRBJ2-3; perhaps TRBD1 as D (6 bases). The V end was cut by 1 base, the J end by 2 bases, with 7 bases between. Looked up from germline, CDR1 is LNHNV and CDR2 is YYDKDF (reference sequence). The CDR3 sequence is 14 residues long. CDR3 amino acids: CATSRGTATDTQYF. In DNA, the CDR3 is TGTGCCACCAGCAGAGGGACAGCCACAGATACGCAGTATTTT.

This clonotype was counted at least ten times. The CDR3 sequence: CASSEARVAKNIQYF. The CDR3 bases are TGTGCCAGCAGTGAAGCGCGTGTAGCCAAAAACATTCAGTACTTC. This rearrangement joins TRBV6-1 to TRBJ2-4, with D uncertain. V lost 0 bases and J lost 0, with 6 bases in between. CDR1 and CDR2 from the germline V gene are MNHNS and SASEGT. The CDR3 runs 15 residues.

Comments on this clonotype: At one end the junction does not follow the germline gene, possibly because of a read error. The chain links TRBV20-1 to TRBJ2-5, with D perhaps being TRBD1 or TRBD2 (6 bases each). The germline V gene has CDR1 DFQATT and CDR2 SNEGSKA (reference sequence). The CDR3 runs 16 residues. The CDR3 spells CSAKRVGRRGQDTQYF. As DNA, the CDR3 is TGCAGTGCTAAAAGGGTTGGGAGGAGGGGACAAGACACCCAGTACTTC.

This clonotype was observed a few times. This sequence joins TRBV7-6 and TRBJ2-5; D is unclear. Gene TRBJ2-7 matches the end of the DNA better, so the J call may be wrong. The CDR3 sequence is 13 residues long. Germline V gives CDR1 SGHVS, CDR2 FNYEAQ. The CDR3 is CASSYNEIYEQYF. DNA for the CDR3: TGTGCCAGCAGCTACAATGAAATTTACGAGCAGTACTTC.

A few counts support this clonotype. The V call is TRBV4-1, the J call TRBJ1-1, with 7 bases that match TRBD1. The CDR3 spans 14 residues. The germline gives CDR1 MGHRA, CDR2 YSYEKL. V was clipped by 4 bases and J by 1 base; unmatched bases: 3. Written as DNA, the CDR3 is TGCGCCAGCAGCCGGAACAGGGGGAACACTGAAGCTTTCTTT. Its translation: CASSRNRGNTEAFF.

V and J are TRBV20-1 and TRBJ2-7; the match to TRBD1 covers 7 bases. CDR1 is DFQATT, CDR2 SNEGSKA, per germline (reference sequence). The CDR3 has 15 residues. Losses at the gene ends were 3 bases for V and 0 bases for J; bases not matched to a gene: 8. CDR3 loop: CSASGDSQSSYEQYF. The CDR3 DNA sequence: TGCAGTGCTAGTGGGGACAGTCAAAGCTCCTACGAGCAGTACTTC.

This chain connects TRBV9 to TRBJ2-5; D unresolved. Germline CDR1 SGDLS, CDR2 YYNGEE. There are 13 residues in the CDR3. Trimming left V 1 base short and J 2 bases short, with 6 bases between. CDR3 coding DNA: TGTGCCAGCAGCGTAAGGATACAAGAGACCCAGTACTTC. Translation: CASSVRIQETQYF.

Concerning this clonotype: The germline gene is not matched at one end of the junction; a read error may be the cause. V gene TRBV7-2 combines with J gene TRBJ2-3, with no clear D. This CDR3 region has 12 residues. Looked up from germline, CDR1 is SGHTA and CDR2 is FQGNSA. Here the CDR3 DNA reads TGTGCCAGCAGCCCCCGGCAAGATATGCAGTATTTT. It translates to CASSPRQDMQYF.

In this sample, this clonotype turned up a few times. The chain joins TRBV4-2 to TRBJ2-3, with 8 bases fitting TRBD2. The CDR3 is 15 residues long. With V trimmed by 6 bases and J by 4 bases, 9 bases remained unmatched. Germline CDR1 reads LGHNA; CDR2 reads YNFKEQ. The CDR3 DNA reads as TGTGCCAGCAGACTTCGAGCGGGGGAGCCAGATACGCAGTATTTT. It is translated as CASRLRAGEPDTQYF.

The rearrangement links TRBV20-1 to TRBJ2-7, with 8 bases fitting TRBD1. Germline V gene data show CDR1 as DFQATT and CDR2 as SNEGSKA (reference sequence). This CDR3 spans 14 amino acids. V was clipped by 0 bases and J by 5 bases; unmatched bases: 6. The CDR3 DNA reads TGCAGTGCTAGAGAAGGACAGGGCGTCAACGAGCAGTACTTC. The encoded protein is CSAREGQGVNEQYF.

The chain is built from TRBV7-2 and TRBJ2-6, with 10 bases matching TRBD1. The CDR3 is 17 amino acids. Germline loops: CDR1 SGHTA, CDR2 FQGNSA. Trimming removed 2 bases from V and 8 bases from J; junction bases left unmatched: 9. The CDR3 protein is CASSLWGGTGVTNVLTF. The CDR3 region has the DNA TGTGCCAGCAGCTTATGGGGCGGGACAGGGGTAACCAACGTCCTGACTTTC.

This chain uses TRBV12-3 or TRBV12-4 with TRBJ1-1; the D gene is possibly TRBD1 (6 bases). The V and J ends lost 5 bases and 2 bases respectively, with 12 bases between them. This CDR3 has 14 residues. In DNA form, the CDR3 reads TGTGCCAGCAGTCCGGACAGTTATAACACTGAAGCTTTCTTT. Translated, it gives CASSPDSYNTEAFF.

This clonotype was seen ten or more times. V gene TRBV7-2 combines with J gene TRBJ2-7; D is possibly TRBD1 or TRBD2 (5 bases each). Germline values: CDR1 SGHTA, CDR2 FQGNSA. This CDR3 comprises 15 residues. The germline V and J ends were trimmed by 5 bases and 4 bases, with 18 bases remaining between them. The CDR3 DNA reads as TGTGCCAGCAGCACCGGGGTGGGGGAAGGTTACGAGCAGTACTTC. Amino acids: CASSTGVGEGYEQYF.

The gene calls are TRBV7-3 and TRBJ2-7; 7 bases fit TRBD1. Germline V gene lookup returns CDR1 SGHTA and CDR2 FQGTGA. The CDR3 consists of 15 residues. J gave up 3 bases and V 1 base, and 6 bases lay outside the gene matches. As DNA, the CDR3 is TGTGCCAGCAGCTTAATGGGGACAGAGAACTACGAGCAGTACTTC. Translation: CASSLMGTENYEQYF.

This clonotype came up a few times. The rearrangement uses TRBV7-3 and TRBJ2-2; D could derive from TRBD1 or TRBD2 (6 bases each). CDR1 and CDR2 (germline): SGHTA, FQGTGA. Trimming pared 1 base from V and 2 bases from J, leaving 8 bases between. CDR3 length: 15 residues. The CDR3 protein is CASSLRGANTGELFF. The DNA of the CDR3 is TGTGCCAGCAGCTTAAGGGGGGCCAACACCGGGGAGCTGTTTTTT.

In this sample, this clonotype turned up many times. The CDR3 is CASSDGQLYGYTF. The DNA of the CDR3 is TGCGCCAGCAGTGACGGCCAACTCTATGGCTACACCTTC. The chain carries TRBV10-2 and TRBJ1-2; D gene ambiguous. CDR3 length: 13 residues. Trimming cost V 3 bases and J 4 bases, with 9 bases left between them. CDR1 is WSHSY and CDR2 is SAAADI in the germline V gene.